Below, one T cell receptor beta chain is given with its context. The entry originates in a study of cytomegalovirus exposure and HLA in healthy donors. The PCR was carried out with 60 Vbeta primers and 13 Jbeta primers. Libraries were prepared by immunoSEQ multiplex PCR; TCRdb keeps only in-frame clonotypes and omits some of them. Among about 150,000 clones, about 76% were seen once, and the ten largest hold 1.3% to 1.5%. The sequencing input was PBMCs. This TCR came from a woman aged 40 to 49 in good health and CMV-seronegative.

DNA for the CDR3: TGCGCCAGCAGCTTGGTGACACCCTACGAGCAGTACTTC. Its protein is CASSLVTPYEQYF. The V gene is TRBV5-1, the J gene TRBJ2-7; D unclear. The CDR3 has 13 amino acids. The ends were cut back, 0 bases at V and 2 bases at J, with 6 bases in the middle. Germline V gene lookup returns CDR1 SGHRS and CDR2 YFSETQ.